This passage covers 12 T cell receptor beta chains from one sample sequenced in a study of blood T cells in healthy people across ages. Together with a sample-barcoded 5' primer, a J-beta primer mix was included in a second PCR lasting about 7 to 12 cycles. TCRdb itself ran the 5' RACE reads through MiXCR, one entry per CDR3 protein. The data show 700,000 to 900,000 distinct CDR3 sequences, with roughly 25% seen just once and about 2.9% held by the top ten. These data also featured in a second study, about T cells of mothers and their children.

Sequencing was performed on blood. The source is a boy younger than 18 in good health.

The chain employs TRBV5-1 and TRBJ2-7, with 8 bases matching TRBD1. Germline V gene sequence: CDR1 SGHRS, CDR2 YFSETQ. Trimming at V came to 5 bases and at J to 7 bases, leaving 11 bases not matched to a gene. This CDR3 has 14 residues. CDR3 sequence: CASRPSGTGFEQYF. CDR3 DNA sequence: TGCGCCAGCAGGCCCTCCGGGACAGGCTTTGAGCAGTACTTC. Variable domain in full (rest from reference TRBV5-1 and TRBJ2-7): KAGVTQTPRYLIKTRGQQVTLSCSPISGHRSVSWYQQTPGQGLQFLFEYFSETQRNKGNFPGRFSGRQFSNSRSEMNVSTLELGDSALYLCASRPSGTGFEQYFGPGTRLTVT.

The CDR3 DNA follows: TGTGCCAGCAGGTGCCGAGAGACCCAGTACTTC. Protein product: CASRCRETQYF. The chain joins TRBV6-6 to TRBJ2-5, with D uncertain. CDR1 and CDR2 (germline): MNHNY, SVGAGI (reference sequence). The CDR3 covers 11 residues. Trimming shortened V by 6 bases and J by 4 bases, and 6 bases separated the two germline ends.

This clonotype was picked up a small number of times. The chain joins TRBV20-1 to TRBJ2-1, with a weak D call TRBD2 (7 bases). Trimming pared 6 bases from V and 9 bases from J, leaving 24 bases between. The germline V gene encodes CDR1 DFQATT and CDR2 SNEGSKA (reference sequence). The CDR3 is 15 amino acids. The DNA for the CDR3 is TGCAGTGCCGTTTGGAGGGGGGGCCCTCCGTTTGAGCAGTTCTTC. Translating it yields CSAVWRGGPPFEQFF.

Only a few counts were recorded for this clonotype. This chain connects TRBV6-5 to TRBJ2-5; tentatively, D is TRBD2 (5 bases). Trimming removed 0 bases at V and 9 bases at J, with 11 bases between. Germline assignment: CDR1 MNHEY and CDR2 SVGAGI. This CDR3 spans 13 amino acids. CDR3 sequence reads: CASSYSRAPAQYF. CDR3 nucleotide sequence: TGTGCCAGCAGTTACTCGAGGGCCCCGGCCCAGTACTTC.

The chain combines TRBV3-1 with TRBJ2-5; D is undetermined. V lost 4 bases, J lost 4 bases, and 16 bases lay in between. The CDR3 runs to 15 residues. From germline, CDR1 is LGHDT and CDR2 YNNKEL (reference sequence). The CDR3 coding sequence is TGTGCCAGCAGCCGACCGGGTGGTGGAATAGAGACCCAGTACTTC. Protein sequence: CASSRPGGGIETQYF.

The CDR3 protein is CASSQDPVSFVIETQYF. The CDR3 bases are TGTGCCAGCAGCCAAGATCCGGTTAGCTTCGTTATTGAGACCCAGTACTTC. This chain connects TRBV4-2 to TRBJ2-5, with D unclear. The V end lost 0 bases, the J end lost 5 bases, and 19 bases lay between the germline ends. Per the germline V gene, CDR1 is LGHNA and CDR2 is YNFKEQ. The CDR3 has 17 amino acids.

This clonotype was seen only a few times. V is TRBV4-2 and J is TRBJ2-5; D is unresolved. The CDR3 extends over 14 amino acids. The V gene's germline CDR1 is LGHNA and CDR2 YNFKEQ. The V end was cut by 0 bases, the J end by 5 bases, with 10 bases between. The CDR3 is CASSQDMTGETQYF. The CDR3 DNA reads TGTGCCAGCAGCCAAGATATGACCGGGGAGACCCAGTACTTC.

A few counts support this clonotype. This rearrangement joins TRBV7-9 to TRBJ2-5, with D unresolved. Matching the DNA end better, TRBJ2-1 makes the J call doubtful. The CDR3 runs 11 residues. Germline V gene sequence: CDR1 SEHNR, CDR2 FQNEAQ (reference sequence). The chain's CDR3 is CASSTFDEQFF. As DNA, the CDR3 is TGTGCCAGCAGCACCTTCGATGAGCAGTTCTTC.

This clonotype was seen a few times. This chain joins TRBV5-6 and TRBJ2-5, with 14 bases fitting TRBD2. This CDR3 has 17 amino acids. The V gene end was trimmed by 4 bases and the J gene end by 4 bases; junction bases not matched to a gene: 9. CDR1 is SGHDT, CDR2 YYEEEE, per germline. In nucleotides, the CDR3 is TGTGCCAGCAGCCGGAGACTAGCGGGGGGGCTTCGAGAGACCCAGTACTTC. Protein: CASSRRLAGGLRETQYF.

This clonotype has just one count. Here the CDR3 DNA reads TGTGCCAGCAGAGGAAGGATGAACTATGGCTACACCTTC. As protein: CASRGRMNYGYTF. V usage is TRBV19 and J usage is TRBJ1-2; D call uncertain. Trimming shortened V by 9 bases and J by 2 bases, and 13 bases separated the two germline ends. Germline V gene lookup returns CDR1 LNHDA and CDR2 SQIVND (reference sequence). The CDR3 runs to 13 residues.

The chain carries TRBV10-3 and TRBJ1-3, with D perhaps TRBD1 (5 bases). Between the trimmed V and J ends, which lost 6 bases and 1 base, there was a span of 13 bases. Germline loops: CDR1 ENHRY, CDR2 SYGVKD. This CDR3 spans 15 amino acids. The CDR3 sequence: CAISPGQNSGNTIYF. CDR3 nucleotides: TGTGCCATCAGCCCTGGACAAAATTCTGGAAACACCATATATTTT.

This clonotype turned up a few times. This sequence joins TRBV20-1 and TRBJ1-1, with TRBD1 matching 9 bases. The CDR3 is 15 amino acids. Trimming took 3 bases from V and 4 from J; bases not matched to a gene: 9. Germline V lookup: CDR1 DFQATT, CDR2 SNEGSKA (reference sequence). The chain's CDR3 is CSARTTGTGSTEAFF. The CDR3 DNA reads TGCAGTGCTAGGACGACCGGGACAGGGAGCACTGAAGCTTTCTTT.